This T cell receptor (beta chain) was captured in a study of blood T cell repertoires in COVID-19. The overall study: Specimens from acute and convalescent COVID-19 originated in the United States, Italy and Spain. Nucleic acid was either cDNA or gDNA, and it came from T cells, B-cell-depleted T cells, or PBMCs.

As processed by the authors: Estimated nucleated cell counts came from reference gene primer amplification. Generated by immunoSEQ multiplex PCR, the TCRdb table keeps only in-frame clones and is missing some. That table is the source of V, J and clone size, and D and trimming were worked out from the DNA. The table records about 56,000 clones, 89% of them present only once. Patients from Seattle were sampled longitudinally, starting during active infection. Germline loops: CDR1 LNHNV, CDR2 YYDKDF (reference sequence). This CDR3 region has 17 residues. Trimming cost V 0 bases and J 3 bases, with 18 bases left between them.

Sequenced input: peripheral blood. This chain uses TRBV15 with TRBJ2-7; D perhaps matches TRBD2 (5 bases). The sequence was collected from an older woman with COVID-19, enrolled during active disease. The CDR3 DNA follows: TGTGCCACCAGCAGAGATATATCCGGGATGGTGGGCTACGAGCAGTACTTC. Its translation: CATSRDISGMVGYEQYF. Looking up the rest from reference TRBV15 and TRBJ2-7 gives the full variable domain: DAMVIQNPRYQVTQFGKPVTLSCSQTLNHNVMYWYQQKSSQAPKLLFHYYDKDFNNEADTPDNFQSRRPNTSFCFLDIRSPGLGDTAMYLCATSRDISGMVGYEQYFGPGTRLTVT.